These T cell receptor beta chains were read from a single sample in a study of blood T cell repertoires in COVID-19. Generated by immunoSEQ multiplex PCR, the TCRdb table keeps only in-frame clones and is missing some. The sample shows 140,000 to 150,000 clones, around 89% of them seen only once. The sequenced material came from PBMCs or T cells enriched from blood (not recorded which). Source of these receptors: a woman in her twenties or thirties with acute COVID-19. The CDR3 runs from the conserved cysteine through the conserved F or W. A D gene is named only where the DNA matches it firmly. Clone size is given for some rows only: seen once, a few or many times, or a class if the clone is expanded.

D	V	size	J	CDR3	DNA
NA	TRBV19	NA	TRBJ1-1	CASRDFLNTEAFF	TGTGCCAGTAGGGACTTTTTGAACACTGAAGCTTTCTTT
NA	TRBV28	NA	TRBJ2-7	CASRRLQGIDEQYF	TGTGCCAGCAGAAGGCTTCAGGGGATCGACGAGCAGTACTTC
TRBD1	TRBV3-1/TRBV3-2	NA	TRBJ2-5	CASSQRHFSTGGRETQYF	TGTGCCAGCAGCCAACGGCATTTCTCTACAGGGGGCCGAGAGACCCAGTACTTC
NA	TRBV28	once	TRBJ2-7	CASSRTSYEQYF	TGTGCCAGCAGCCGAACTTCCTACGAGCAGTACTTC
TRBD2	TRBV5-4	NA	TRBJ2-2	CASSPPPGRVDTGELFF	TGTGCCAGCAGCCCCCCTCCGGGGAGGGTAGACACCGGGGAGCTGTTTTTT
NA	TRBV27	NA	TRBJ2-1	CASSHQIASYNEQFF	TGTGCCAGCAGTCATCAAATCGCGTCCTACAATGAGCAGTTCTTC
NA	TRBV7-2	NA	TRBJ2-5	CASSLRAGGETQYF	TGTGCCAGCAGCTTAAGGGCGGGTGGGGAGACCCAGTACTTC
NA	TRBV30	few	TRBJ1-2	CAWSPAGHYGYTF	TGTGCCTGGTCCCCGGCGGGGCACTATGGCTACACCTTC
TRBD2	TRBV5-1	NA	TRBJ2-1	CASSGSGTSGDEQFF	TGCGCCAGCAGCGGATCGGGGACTAGCGGCGATGAGCAGTTCTTC
NA	TRBV19	NA	TRBJ1-1	CASSIQGPYASEAFF	TGTGCCAGTAGTATACAGGGCCCCTATGCCTCTGAAGCTTTCTTT
NA	TRBV9	NA	TRBJ1-1	CASSPFAGENTEAFF	TGTGCCAGCAGCCCCTTCGCGGGGGAGAACACTGAAGCTTTCTTT
TRBD2	TRBV5-1	NA	TRBJ2-5	CASRPGLAGDYVTQYF	TGCGCCAGCAGACCCGGACTAGCGGGAGATTATGTGACCCAGTACTTC
NA	TRBV4-3	NA	TRBJ1-4	CASSQAGGSANEKLFF	TGCGCCAGCAGCCAGGCCGGCGGGTCGGCTAATGAAAAACTGTTTTTT
NA	TRBV6-1	NA	TRBJ1-2	CASSEVRNYGYTF	TGTGCCAGCAGTGAAGTGCGCAACTATGGCTACACCTTC
TRBD2	TRBV3-1/TRBV3-2	NA	TRBJ2-1	CASSQDWGASGTHYNEQFF	TGTGCCAGCAGCCAAGATTGGGGGGCTAGCGGGACGCACTACAATGAGCAGTTCTTC
NA	TRBV28	NA	TRBJ2-5	CASSLTGIGETQYF	TGTGCCAGCAGTTTAACAGGGATTGGGGAGACCCAGTACTTC
TRBD2	TRBV2	few	TRBJ2-2	CASDTSGRTGELFF	TGTGCCAGTGATACTAGCGGGAGGACCGGGGAGCTGTTTTTT
TRBD1	TRBV7-8	NA	TRBJ1-2	CASSSFGTGDYGYTF	TGTGCCAGCAGCTCATTCGGGACAGGGGACTATGGCTACACCTTC
TRBD1	TRBV28	NA	TRBJ1-6	CASIPQGEGNSPLHF	TGTGCCAGCATTCCACAGGGGGAGGGTAATTCACCCCTCCACTTT
NA	TRBV7-2	NA	TRBJ2-7	CASSPSGTGSYEQYF	TGTGCCAGCAGCCCTAGCGGGACAGGATCCTACGAGCAGTACTTC
TRBD2	TRBV5-1	NA	TRBJ2-2	CASRAPGLAAGELFF	TGCGCCAGCAGGGCTCCGGGACTAGCGGCCGGGGAGCTGTTTTTT